This T cell receptor beta chain was observed in a study of blood T cell repertoires in COVID-19. About the study: Researchers got acute and convalescent COVID-19 samples from the United States, Italy and Spain. T cells, B-cell-depleted T cells, or PBMCs provided the cDNA or gDNA that served as material.

Trimming stripped 5 bases from V and 1 base from J, with 9 bases between. This CDR3 comprises 13 residues. Germline CDR1 reads SGHRS; CDR2 reads YFSETQ. Original processing notes: Estimated nucleated cell counts came from reference gene primer amplification. Generated by immunoSEQ multiplex PCR, the TCRdb table keeps only in-frame clones and is missing some. That table furnishes V, J and clone size, whereas the DNA furnished D and trimming. The sample shows roughly 320,000 clones, about 88% of them seen only once. The V call is TRBV5-1, the J call TRBJ1-2; D might be TRBD1 (6 bases). The source is a man in his 70s with acute or convalescent COVID-19. The sequenced sample consisted of peripheral blood. The CDR3 sequence: CASRMDSNYGYTF. Here the CDR3 DNA reads TGCGCCAGCAGGATGGACAGTAACTATGGCTACACCTTC.